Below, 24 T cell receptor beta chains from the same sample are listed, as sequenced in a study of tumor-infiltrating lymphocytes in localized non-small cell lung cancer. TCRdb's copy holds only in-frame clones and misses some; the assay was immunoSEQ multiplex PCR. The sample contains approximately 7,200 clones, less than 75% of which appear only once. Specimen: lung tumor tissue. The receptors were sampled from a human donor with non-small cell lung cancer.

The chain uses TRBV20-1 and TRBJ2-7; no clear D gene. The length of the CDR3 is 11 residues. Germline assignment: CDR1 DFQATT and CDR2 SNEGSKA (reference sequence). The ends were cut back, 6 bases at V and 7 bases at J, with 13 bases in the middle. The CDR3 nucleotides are TGCAGTGCCCTGAATGTCGGGGAGCAGTACTTC. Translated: CSALNVGEQYF.

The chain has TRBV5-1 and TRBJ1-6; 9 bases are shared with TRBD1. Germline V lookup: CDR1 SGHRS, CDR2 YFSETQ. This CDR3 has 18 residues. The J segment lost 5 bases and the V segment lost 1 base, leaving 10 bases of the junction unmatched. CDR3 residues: CASSLTPPGQGNNSPLHF. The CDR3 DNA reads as TGCGCCAGCAGCTTGACCCCTCCGGGACAGGGAAATAATTCACCCCTCCACTTT.

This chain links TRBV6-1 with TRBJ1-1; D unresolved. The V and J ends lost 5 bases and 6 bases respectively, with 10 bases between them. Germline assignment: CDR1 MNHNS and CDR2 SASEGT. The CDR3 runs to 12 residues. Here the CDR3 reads CASSQRAPEAFF. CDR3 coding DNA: TGTGCCAGCAGTCAACGAGCCCCTGAAGCTTTCTTT.

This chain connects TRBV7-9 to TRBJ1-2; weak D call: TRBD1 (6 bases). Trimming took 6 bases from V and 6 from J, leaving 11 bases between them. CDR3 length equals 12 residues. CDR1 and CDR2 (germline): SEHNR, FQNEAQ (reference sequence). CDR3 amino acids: CASSIQGHGYTF. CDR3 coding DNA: TGTGCCAGCAGTATACAGGGCCATGGCTACACCTTC. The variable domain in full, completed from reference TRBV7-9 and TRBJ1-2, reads DTGVSQNPRHKITKRGQNVTFRCDPISEHNRLYWYRQTLGQGPEFLTYFQNEAQLEKSRLLSDRFSAERPKGSFSTLEIQRTEQGDSAMYLCASSIQGHGYTFGSGTRLTVV.

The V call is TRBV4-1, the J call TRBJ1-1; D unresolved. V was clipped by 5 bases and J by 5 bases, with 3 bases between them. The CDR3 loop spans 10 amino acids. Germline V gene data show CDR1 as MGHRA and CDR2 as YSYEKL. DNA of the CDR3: TGCGCCAGCAGCGGAACTGAAGCTTTCTTT. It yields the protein CASSGTEAFF.

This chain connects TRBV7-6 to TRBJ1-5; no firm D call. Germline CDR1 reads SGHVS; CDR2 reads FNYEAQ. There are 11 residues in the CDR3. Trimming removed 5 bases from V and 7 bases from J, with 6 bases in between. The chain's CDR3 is CASSPLQPQHF. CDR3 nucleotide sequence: TGTGCCAGCAGCCCCCTCCAGCCCCAGCATTTT.

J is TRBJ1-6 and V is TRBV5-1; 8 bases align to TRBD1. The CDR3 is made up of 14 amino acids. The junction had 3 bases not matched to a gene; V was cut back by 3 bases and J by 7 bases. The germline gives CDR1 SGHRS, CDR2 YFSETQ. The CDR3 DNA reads TGCGCCAGCAGCTCAGGGGGCATCAATTCACCCCTCCACTTT. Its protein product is CASSSGGINSPLHF.

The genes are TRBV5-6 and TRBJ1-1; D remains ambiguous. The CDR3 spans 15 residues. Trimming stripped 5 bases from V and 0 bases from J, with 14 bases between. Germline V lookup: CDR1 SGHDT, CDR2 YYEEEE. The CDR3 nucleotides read TGTGCCAGCAGTTCTCATGAAACCTTGAACACTGAAGCTTTCTTT. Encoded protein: CASSSHETLNTEAFF.

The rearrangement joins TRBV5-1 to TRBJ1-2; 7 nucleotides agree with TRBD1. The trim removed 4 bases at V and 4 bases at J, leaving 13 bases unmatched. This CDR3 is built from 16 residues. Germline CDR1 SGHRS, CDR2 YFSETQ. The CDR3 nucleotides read TGCGCCAGCAGCGACGGGACAGCCTATAACCCCTATGGCTACACCTTC. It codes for CASSDGTAYNPYGYTF. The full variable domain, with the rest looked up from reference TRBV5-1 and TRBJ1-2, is KAGVTQTPRYLIKTRGQQVTLSCSPISGHRSVSWYQQTPGQGLQFLFEYFSETQRNKGNFPGRFSGRQFSNSRSEMNVSTLELGDSALYLCASSDGTAYNPYGYTFGSGTRLTVV.

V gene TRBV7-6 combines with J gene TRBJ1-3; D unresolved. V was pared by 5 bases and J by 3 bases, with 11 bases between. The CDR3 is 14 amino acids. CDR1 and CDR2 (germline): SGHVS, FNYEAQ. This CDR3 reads CASSPSQVGNTIYF. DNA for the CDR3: TGTGCCAGCAGCCCCAGCCAAGTTGGAAACACCATATATTTT.

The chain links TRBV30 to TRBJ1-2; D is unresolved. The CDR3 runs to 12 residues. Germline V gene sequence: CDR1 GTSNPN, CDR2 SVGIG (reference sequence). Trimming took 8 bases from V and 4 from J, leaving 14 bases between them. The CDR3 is CAGESAGYGYTF. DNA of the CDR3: TGTGCCGGAGAGTCCGCAGGCTATGGCTACACCTTC.

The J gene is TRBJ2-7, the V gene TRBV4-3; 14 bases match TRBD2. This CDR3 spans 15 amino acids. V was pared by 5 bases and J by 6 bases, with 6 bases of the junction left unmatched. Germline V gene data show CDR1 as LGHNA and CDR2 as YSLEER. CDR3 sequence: CASSLTSGGAGEQYF. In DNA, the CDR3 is TGCGCCAGCAGCTTGACTAGCGGGGGGGCTGGCGAGCAGTACTTC.

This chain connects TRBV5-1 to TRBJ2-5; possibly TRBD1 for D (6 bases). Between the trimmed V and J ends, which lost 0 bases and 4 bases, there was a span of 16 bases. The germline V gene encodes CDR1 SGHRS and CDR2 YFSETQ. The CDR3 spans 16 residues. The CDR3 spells CASSLVIGQGTETQYF. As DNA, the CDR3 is TGCGCCAGCAGCTTGGTTATCGGGCAGGGGACAGAGACCCAGTACTTC.

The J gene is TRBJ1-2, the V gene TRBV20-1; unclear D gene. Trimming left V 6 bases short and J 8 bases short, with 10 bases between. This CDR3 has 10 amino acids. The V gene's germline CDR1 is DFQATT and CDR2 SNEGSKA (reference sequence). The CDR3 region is CSALAGGYTF. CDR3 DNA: TGCAGTGCCCTCGCGGGGGGCTACACCTTC.

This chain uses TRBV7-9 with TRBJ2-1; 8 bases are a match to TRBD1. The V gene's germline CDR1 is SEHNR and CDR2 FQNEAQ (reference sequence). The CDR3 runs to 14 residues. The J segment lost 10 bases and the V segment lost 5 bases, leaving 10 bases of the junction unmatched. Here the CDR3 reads CASSPRDRPSEQFF. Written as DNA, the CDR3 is TGTGCCAGCAGCCCCCGGGACAGGCCAAGCGAGCAGTTCTTC.

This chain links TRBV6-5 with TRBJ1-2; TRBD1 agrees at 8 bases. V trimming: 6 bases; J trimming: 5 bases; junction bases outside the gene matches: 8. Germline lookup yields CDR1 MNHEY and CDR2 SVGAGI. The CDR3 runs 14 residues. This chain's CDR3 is CASRKGTGGYGYTF. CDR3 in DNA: TGTGCCAGCAGAAAGGGTACAGGGGGATATGGCTACACCTTC.

In nucleotides, the CDR3 is TGTGCCAGCAGCAGAGAGGGAAGGGGGTCGGATACGCAGTATTTT. Translating it yields CASSREGRGSDTQYF. The chain joins TRBV11-2 to TRBJ2-3; TRBD1 might be the D (6 bases). The CDR3 is made up of 15 amino acids. V was clipped by 5 bases and J by 6 bases, with 18 bases between them. CDR1 and CDR2 from the germline V gene are SGHAT and FQNNGV.

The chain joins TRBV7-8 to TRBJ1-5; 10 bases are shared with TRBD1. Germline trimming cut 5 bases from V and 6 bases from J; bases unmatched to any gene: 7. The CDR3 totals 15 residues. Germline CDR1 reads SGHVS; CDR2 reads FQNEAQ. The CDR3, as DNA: TGTGCCAGCAGCCTAAGACAGGGGGCGAGTCAGCCCCAGCATTTT. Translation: CASSLRQGASQPQHF.

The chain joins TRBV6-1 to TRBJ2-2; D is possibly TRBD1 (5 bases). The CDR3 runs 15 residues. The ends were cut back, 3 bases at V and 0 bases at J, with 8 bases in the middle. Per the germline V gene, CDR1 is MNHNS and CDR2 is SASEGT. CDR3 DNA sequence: TGTGCCAGCAGTGACCAGGGATCGAACACCGGGGAGCTGTTTTTT. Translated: CASSDQGSNTGELFF.

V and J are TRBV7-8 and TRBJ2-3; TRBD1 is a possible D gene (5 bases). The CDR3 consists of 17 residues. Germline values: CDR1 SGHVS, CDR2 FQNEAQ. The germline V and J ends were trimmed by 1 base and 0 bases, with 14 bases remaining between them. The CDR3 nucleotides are TGTGCCAGCAGCTTAGAAGACAGTCTCCTTAGCACAGATACGCAGTATTTT. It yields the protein CASSLEDSLLSTDTQYF.

The CDR3 sequence: CASATGSFGNTIYF. In DNA form, the CDR3 reads TGTGCCAGCGCTACAGGGTCTTTTGGAAACACCATATATTTT. The chain recombines TRBV2 with TRBJ1-3, with D tentatively TRBD1 (6 bases). The V end was cut by 8 bases, the J end by 3 bases, with 14 bases between. The CDR3 is made up of 14 amino acids. Germline V lookup: CDR1 SNHLY, CDR2 FYNNEI.

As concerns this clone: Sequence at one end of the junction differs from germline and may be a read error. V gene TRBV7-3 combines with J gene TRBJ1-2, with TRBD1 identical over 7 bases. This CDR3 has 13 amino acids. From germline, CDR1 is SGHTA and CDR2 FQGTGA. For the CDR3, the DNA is TGTACCAGCAGCACAGGGGTTGGAGATGGCTACACCTTC. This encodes CTSSTGVGDGYTF.

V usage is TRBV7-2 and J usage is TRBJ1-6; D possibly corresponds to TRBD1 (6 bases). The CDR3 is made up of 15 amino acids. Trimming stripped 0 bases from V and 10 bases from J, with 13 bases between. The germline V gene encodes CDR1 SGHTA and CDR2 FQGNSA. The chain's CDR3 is CASSLASPRGSPLHF. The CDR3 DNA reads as TGTGCCAGCAGCTTAGCTTCCCCCAGGGGCTCACCCCTCCACTTT.

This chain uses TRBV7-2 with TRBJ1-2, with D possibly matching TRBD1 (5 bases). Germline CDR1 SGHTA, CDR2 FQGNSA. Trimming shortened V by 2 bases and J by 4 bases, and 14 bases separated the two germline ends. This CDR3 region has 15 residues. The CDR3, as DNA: TGTGCCAGCAGCTTAATGTCGGGTGGGGGCTATGGCTACACCTTC. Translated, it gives CASSLMSGGGYGYTF.